This T cell receptor (beta chain) is from a study of blood T cell repertoires in COVID-19. Study summary: The origin of the acute and convalescent COVID-19 samples was the United States, Italy and Spain. PBMCs, B-cell-depleted T cells, or T cells provided the cDNA or gDNA that made up the material.

Trimming took off 3 bases at V and 9 bases at J, with 15 bases between the two ends. The CDR3 sequence is 15 residues long. Germline-derived CDR1 and CDR2 are SGHTA and FQGTGA. Original processing methods: Amplification with reference gene primers provided the estimates of nucleated cell counts. Sequencing was performed with immunoSEQ multiplex PCR; in TCRdb, only in-frame clones are kept and a portion is missing. For V, J and clone size, that table is used; D and trimming come from the DNA. Of hundreds of thousands of clones listed, around 89% are singletons. The specimen was peripheral blood. The receptor comes from a man aged 35-49 years with acute or convalescent COVID-19. V is TRBV7-3 and J is TRBJ1-6, with D hard to call. CDR3 loop: CASSLSGKAGSPLHF. For the CDR3, the DNA is TGTGCCAGCAGCTTGTCCGGGAAGGCGGGTTCACCCCTCCACTTT. The whole variable domain, remainder taken from reference TRBV7-3 and TRBJ1-6, is GAGVSQTPSNKVTEKGKYVELRCDPISGHTALYWYRQSLGQGPEFLIYFQGTGAADDSGLPNDRFFAVRPEGSVSTLKIQRTERGDSAVYLCASSLSGKAGSPLHFGNGTRLTVT.